Presented here are 9 T cell receptor beta chains from one specimen sequenced in a study of molecular identifiers for immune sequencing clone quantification. TCRdb reprocessed the PCR reads with MiXCR, giving one entry per CDR3 protein. The sample lists 250,000 to 350,000 distinct CDR3 sequences; around a fifth were seen once. Sequencing was done on a sample of naive CD8+ T cells from blood, with Jurkat cell RNA spiked in. Indicated subset: FACS-sorted CD8+CD4-CCR7+CD45RA+ naive T cells. These receptors originate from a human donor in good health. Some libraries in this study had Jurkat cell RNA spiked in.

The table lists this clonotype with a few counts. In nucleotides, the CDR3 is TGTGCCAGCAGCGGAGGCGGCGCGGTTGAGCAGTTCTTC. Its protein product is CASSGGGAVEQFF. The chain couples TRBV7-9 to TRBJ2-1; weak D call: TRBD2 (5 bases). Trimming took off 5 bases at V and 9 bases at J, with 14 bases between the two ends. The CDR3 extends over 13 amino acids. The V gene's germline CDR1 is SEHNR and CDR2 FQNEAQ (reference sequence).

This clonotype was found many times. The chain carries TRBV4-3 and TRBJ2-7; D is unresolved. V was cut by 4 bases and J by 2 bases, with 15 bases left in between. Germline assignment: CDR1 LGHNA and CDR2 YSLEER. The CDR3 has 15 residues. For the CDR3, the DNA is TGCGCCAGCAGCCCGACCGGTACAGAGCCCTACGAGCAGTACTTC. Protein product: CASSPTGTEPYEQYF.

This clonotype was detected ten times or more. This CDR3 is CSAGRTGDTGELFF. The DNA for the CDR3 is TGCAGCGCAGGGCGGACAGGGGATACCGGGGAGCTGTTTTTT. V gene TRBV29-1 combines with J gene TRBJ2-2; 9 positions match TRBD1. Looked up from germline, CDR1 is SQVTM and CDR2 is ANQGSEA. The length of the CDR3 is 14 residues. The V and J ends lost 7 bases and 5 bases, in that order; junction bases with no gene match: 8.

The table lists this clonotype with many counts. This chain links TRBV5-1 with TRBJ1-1; TRBD1 is a possible D gene (5 bases). Trimming took 0 bases from V and 0 from J, leaving 6 bases between them. Germline V gene sequence: CDR1 SGHRS, CDR2 YFSETQ. The CDR3 is 14 residues long. The CDR3 region is CASSLEQVNTEAFF. Written as DNA, the CDR3 is TGCGCCAGCAGCTTGGAACAGGTGAACACTGAAGCTTTCTTT.

This clonotype has a count of ten or more. The chain recombines TRBV7-2 with TRBJ2-1, with TRBD1 matching over 7 bases. The germline CDR1 and CDR2 sequences are SGHTA and FQGNSA. The CDR3 length is 15 residues. V gave up 4 bases and J gave up 15 bases; unmatched junction bases: 18. The CDR3 loop reads CASSSPIFRQGAPFF. The CDR3 nucleotides are TGTGCCAGCAGCTCACCGATCTTTCGACAGGGAGCTCCGTTCTTC. Combining the CDR3 with reference TRBV7-2 and TRBJ2-1 gives the whole variable domain GAGVSQSPSNKVTEKGKDVELRCDPISGHTALYWYRQSLGQGLEFLIYFQGNSAPDKSGLPSDRFSAERTGGSVSTLTIQRTQQEDSAVYLCASSSPIFRQGAPFFGPGTRLTVL.

With regard to this clonotype: The junction does not match germline at one end; this may be a read error. The chain recombines TRBV12-3 or TRBV12-4 with TRBJ1-1; 11 bases are shared with TRBD1. The CDR3 has 12 amino acids. The DNA of the CDR3 is TGTGCCAGCAGTCTGGACAGGGGGCGAGCTTTATTT. Translating it yields CASSLDRGRALF.

This clonotype has more than one count but fewer than ten. This may be a read error: a much more frequent sequence differs by one nucleotide. The CDR3 reads CATSRGPEKTQYF. In DNA, the CDR3 is TGTGCCACCAGCAGGGGACCTGAGAAGACCCAGTACTTC. This chain joins TRBV15 and TRBJ2-5; D could derive from TRBD1 or TRBD2 (5 bases each). Germline values: CDR1 LNHNV, CDR2 YYDKDF (reference sequence). The CDR3 consists of 13 residues. The ends were cut back, 3 bases at V and 6 bases at J, with 11 bases in the middle.

This clonotype appeared many times. The rearrangement links TRBV9 to TRBJ2-2, with a weak D call TRBD1 (6 bases). The CDR3 contains 15 residues. V lost 0 bases and J 1 base, leaving 7 bases between the germline ends. Looked up from germline, CDR1 is SGDLS and CDR2 is YYNGEE. The CDR3 DNA sequence: TGTGCCAGCAGCGTAGGGACAGAGAACACCGGGGAGCTGTTTTTT. Its translation: CASSVGTENTGELFF.

Turning to this clonotype: The germline gene is not matched at one end of the junction; a read error may be the cause. The CDR3 coding sequence is TGCAGTGCCGGGACAGGATGGAACTTC. Its translation is CSAGTGWNF. The chain joins TRBV20-1 to TRBJ2-5, with TRBD1 identical over 8 bases. This CDR3 has 9 amino acids. Looked up from germline, CDR1 is DFQATT and CDR2 is SNEGSKA (reference sequence).